The 18 T cell receptor beta chains reported below all come from one sample, sequenced in a study of metastatic and nonmetastatic thyroid tumors (dated by TCRdb to about 2020). The library was made by PCR. Sequencing was carried out with an Illumina HiSeq 4000. TCRdb reworked the public reads: Q25 trimming with fastp, MiXCR clone assembly, productive beta chains retained. The table for this sample lists approximately 58,000 clones; more than 20% of them were counted only once. The ten largest clonotypes hold roughly 4% of the sample. None of the patients had been given any treatment before thyroid surgery. The specimen sequenced was blood. Every receptor here comes from a female donor with papillary thyroid cancer or a benign thyroid nodule (not recorded which). Some clones in this sample may be carry-over from other donors' samples.

Comment on this clone: The junction does not match germline at one end; this may be a read error. The rearrangement links TRBV18 to TRBJ1-5, with D tentatively TRBD1 (6 bases). There are 14 residues in the CDR3. Germline V CDR1 and CDR2: KGHSH, LQKENI. CDR3 DNA sequence: TGTGACAGCTCAGCAACAGGGTCCGATCAGCCCCAGCATTTT. Translated, it gives CDSSATGSDQPQHF.

In its sample, this clone was seen a few times. This may arise from a read error, as a much more abundant clone is one base away. The chain is built from TRBV29-1 and TRBJ1-2, with a tentative D call TRBD1 (6 bases). With 6 bases removed from V and 9 bases from J, the gap between germline ends came to 11 bases. The CDR3 sequence is 10 residues long. Germline assignment: CDR1 SQVTM and CDR2 ANQGSEA. The CDR3 reads CSVRTECYTF. DNA for the CDR3: TGCAGCGTACGGACAGAATGCTACACCTTC. Complete variable domain (other parts from reference TRBV29-1 and TRBJ1-2): SAVISQKPSRDICQRGTSLTIQCQVDSQVTMMFWYRQQPGQSLTLIATANQGSEATYESGFVIDKFPISRPNLTFSTLTVSNMSPEDSSIYLCSVRTECYTFGSGTRLTVV.

As concerns this clone: No conserved phenylalanine or tryptophan is present at the end of the CDR3, so a read error is the likely explanation. Because the CDR3's place on the DNA is in doubt, the DNA is left out and the CDR3 is given as listed by TCRdb. The V call is TRBV5-1, the J call TRBJ2-7. Germline values: CDR1 SGHRS, CDR2 YFSETQ. The CDR3 numbers 15 amino acids, ends counted. The CDR3 is CASSPEWHGRYEHYL.

In this sample, this clone turned up once. The junction differs from germline at one of its ends, possibly a read error. J is TRBJ2-7 and V is TRBV5-1; 7 bases map to TRBD2. Germline V gives CDR1 SGHRS, CDR2 YFSETQ. The CDR3 runs to 16 residues. CDR3 nucleotide sequence: TGCGCAAGCAGCTCCGAGGGCCCGGGGGGAACCTACGAGCAGTACTTC. Protein sequence: CASSSEGPGGTYEQYF.

J is TRBJ2-5 and V is TRBV3-1; the match to TRBD2 covers 12 bases. CDR3 length: 18 amino acids. The trim removed 4 bases at V and 3 bases at J, leaving 12 bases unmatched. Germline V gives CDR1 LGHDT, CDR2 YNNKEL (reference sequence). The CDR3 nucleotides read TGTGCCAGCAGCCGGGGACTAGCGGGCAACCCTTCAGAAGAGACCCAGTACTTC. Translating it yields CASSRGLAGNPSEETQYF.

V usage is TRBV11-2 and J usage is TRBJ1-4; D is perhaps TRBD1 (5 bases). Germline assignment: CDR1 SGHAT and CDR2 FQNNGV. The CDR3 consists of 16 residues. The ends were cut back, 3 bases at V and 8 bases at J, with 19 bases in the middle. Written as DNA, the CDR3 is TGTGCCAGCAGCTTTGTAGGGGTTGTACGGGGGGAAAAACTGTTTTTT. Its protein is CASSFVGVVRGEKLFF.

This clone was detected many times. V usage is TRBV5-1 and J usage is TRBJ2-1; TRBD1 matches at 10 bases. This CDR3 is built from 15 residues. Germline CDR1 reads SGHRS; CDR2 reads YFSETQ. With 3 bases clipped from V and 7 bases from J, the junction kept 7 bases outside the gene matches. The CDR3 bases are TGCGCCAGCAGCTATTCGGGACAGGGGATTAATGAGCAGTTCTTC. Translated: CASSYSGQGINEQFF. The variable domain in full, with the rest retrieved from reference TRBV5-1 and TRBJ2-1, is KAGVTQTPRYLIKTRGQQVTLSCSPISGHRSVSWYQQTPGQGLQFLFEYFSETQRNKGNFPGRFSGRQFSNSRSEMNVSTLELGDSALYLCASSYSGQGINEQFFGPGTRLTVL.

Details on this clone: A much larger clone is a single base away; this may be a read error. The chain links TRBV12-3 or TRBV12-4 to TRBJ1-5; unclear D gene. This CDR3 contains 11 residues. V lost 4 bases, J lost 9 bases, and 7 bases lay in between. The CDR3 region is CASSSRVPQHF. CDR3 sequence (DNA): TGTGCCAGCAGTTCCCGGGTGCCCCAGCATTTT.

The rearrangement uses TRBV7-3 and TRBJ2-3, with TRBD2 matching 7 bases. CDR3 size: 16 residues. Looked up from germline, CDR1 is SGHTA and CDR2 is FQGTGA. With V trimmed by 2 bases and J by 6 bases, 11 bases remained unmatched. CDR3 loop: CASSLRPAGLTDTQYF. In DNA form, the CDR3 reads TGTGCCAGCAGCTTACGCCCAGCGGGGCTCACGGATACGCAGTATTTT.

This chain connects TRBV18 to TRBJ1-2; TRBD1 is a possible D gene (5 bases). Germline CDR1 KGHSH, CDR2 LQKENI. The CDR3 is 13 residues long. In DNA form, the CDR3 reads TGTTCGAGCTCACCAGACAGCAACTATGGCTACACCTTC. It is translated as CSSSPDSNYGYTF.

Notes on this clone: Its ends do not fully match the called genes, so a read error is possible. The CDR3 DNA reads as TGTGCCAGATCACCAGACAGGAATCAGCCCCAGCATTTT. It encodes CARSPDRNQPQHF. This chain links TRBV18 with TRBJ1-5; D perhaps matches TRBD1 (6 bases). There are 13 residues in the CDR3. Germline CDR1 KGHSH, CDR2 LQKENI. The full variable domain, with the rest looked up from reference TRBV18 and TRBJ1-5, is NAGVMQNPRHLVRRRGQEARLRCSPMKGHSHVYWYRQLPEEGLKFMVYLQKENIIDESGMPKERFSAEFPKEGPSILRIQQVVRGDSAAYFCARSPDRNQPQHFGDGTRLSIL.

This clone was counted many times. This chain links TRBV29-1 with TRBJ1-2, with D unclear. V was pared by 4 bases and J by 5 bases, with 5 bases between. Germline V gives CDR1 SQVTM, CDR2 ANQGSEA. This CDR3 spans 10 amino acids. The CDR3 DNA reads as TGCAGCGTTGGGCCATATGGCTACACCTTC. This translates into CSVGPYGYTF.

The chain recombines TRBV5-1 with TRBJ2-3; D gene unclear. V lost 3 bases to trimming and J lost 6 bases, with 14 bases between them. The CDR3 is 14 residues long. Per germline, CDR1 SGHRS and CDR2 YFSETQ. The CDR3 spells CASSYVPLRDTQYF. For the CDR3, the DNA is TGCGCCAGCAGCTACGTCCCCCTGCGTGATACGCAGTATTTT.

This clone has a count of ten or more. The V gene is TRBV6-1, the J gene TRBJ2-7, with D perhaps TRBD1 or TRBD2 (5 bases each). This CDR3 spans 12 amino acids. Germline V lookup: CDR1 MNHNS, CDR2 SASEGT. V lost 10 bases, J lost 2 bases, and 12 bases lay in between. CDR3 sequence (DNA): TGTGCCACCAGGGACCGGGCCTACGAGCAGTACTTC. The encoded protein is CATRDRAYEQYF.

This clone was seen many times. The gene calls are TRBV19 and TRBJ1-3; D not certain. Germline CDR1 and CDR2: LNHDA and SQIVND (reference sequence). The length of the CDR3 is 14 residues. V lost 7 bases and J lost 7, with 17 bases in between. CDR3: CASTPRRESNTIYF. Here the CDR3 DNA reads TGTGCCAGTACCCCACGGAGGGAAAGTAACACCATATATTTT.

There are many counts of this clone. V is TRBV11-3 and J is TRBJ2-3; D not resolved. This CDR3 contains 14 residues. V gave up 1 base and J gave up 4 bases, with 9 bases separating them. Per germline, CDR1 SGHNT and CDR2 YENEEA. The CDR3 is CASSLVSSADTQYF. CDR3 DNA: TGTGCCAGCAGCTTAGTCAGTTCCGCAGATACGCAGTATTTT. The whole variable domain, remainder taken from reference TRBV11-3 and TRBJ2-3, is EAGVVQSPRYKIIEKKQPVAFWCNPISGHNTLYWYLQNLGQGPELLIRYENEEAVDDSQLPKDRFSAERLKGVDSTLKIQPAELGDSAVYLCASSLVSSADTQYFGPGTRLTVL.

At least ten counts were recorded for this clone. As DNA, the CDR3 is TGTGCCAGTAGTATCACTGAGTATAGCAATCAGCCCCAGCATTTT. This codes for CASSITEYSNQPQHF. The chain couples TRBV19 to TRBJ1-5; no firm D call. V lost 3 bases and J 0 bases, leaving 9 bases between the germline ends. The CDR3 contains 15 residues. Looked up from germline, CDR1 is LNHDA and CDR2 is SQIVND (reference sequence).

In the case of this clone: Because the CDR3 is missing its conserved closing phenylalanine or tryptophan, this is likely a read error. The chain couples TRBV19 to TRBJ1-1, with D perhaps TRBD1 (5 bases). Trimming removed 4 bases at V and 8 bases at J, with 14 bases between. CDR1 is LNHDA, CDR2 SQIVND, per germline (reference sequence). This CDR3 has 13 residues. CDR3 sequence (DNA): TGTGCCAGTAGTAGGGGGACGGACCTAGAAGCTTTCATT. Translating gives CASSRGTDLEAFI.